This TCR beta chain emerged from a study of PD-L1 blockade in urothelial cancer. There are 13 residues in the CDR3. V was trimmed by 5 bases and J by 5 bases, leaving 12 bases between them. Germline CDR1 and CDR2: SGHAT and FQNNGV. Clones were read by immunoSEQ multiplex PCR, and TCRdb kept only the in-frame ones, dropping some. The sample carries about 66,000 clones, about 90% recorded once. As to time point: peripheral blood 6 weeks after treatment start. The sequenced sample was PBMCs, obtained around atezolizumab (anti-PD-L1) treatment. J is TRBJ1-2 and V is TRBV11-2, with D perhaps matching TRBD1 (6 bases). The TCR comes from a man aged 55 to 70 with urothelial cancer. CDR3 in DNA: TGTGCCAGCAGCCGGGAGGGGGTTTATGGCTACACCTTC. It translates to CASSREGVYGYTF.